The 12 T cell receptor beta chains in this list originate from one sample, sequenced in a study of T-cell reconstitution after alpha-beta-depleted transplantation in children. Molecular barcoding with unique molecular identifiers was used for the TCRbeta library. A single record per CDR3 protein comes from TCRdb applying MiXCR to the PCR reads. The table shows 400,000 to 500,000 distinct CDR3 sequences, with under 13% occurring only once. The input for sequencing was PBMCs from the stem cell graft donor, taken from the stem cell graft. All receptors come from a human donor who donated a stem cell graft to a child with acute myeloid leukemia.

The sample holds many counts of this clonotype. J is TRBJ1-2 and V is TRBV7-9, with D uncertain. V lost 6 bases to trimming and J lost 2 bases, with 13 bases between them. Germline V gene lookup returns CDR1 SEHNR and CDR2 FQNEAQ (reference sequence). CDR3 length: 14 residues. CDR3 bases: TGTGCCAGCAGTCGATCACAGATGAACTATGGCTACACCTTC. The encoded protein is CASSRSQMNYGYTF.

This clonotype occurred many times. This chain connects TRBV25-1 to TRBJ2-5; 8 bases agree with TRBD1. V lost 5 bases and J lost 2; bases outside the gene matches: 7. Germline V lookup: CDR1 MGHDK, CDR2 SYGVNS. This CDR3 region has 15 residues. The CDR3: CASSPPNRGQETQYF. Here the CDR3 DNA reads TGTGCCAGCAGTCCACCTAACAGGGGGCAAGAGACCCAGTACTTC.

The genes are TRBV12-3 or TRBV12-4 and TRBJ2-6; D uncertain. Trimming left V 6 bases short and J 2 bases short, with 5 bases between. The CDR3 is made up of 13 amino acids. CDR3 bases: TGTGCCAGCAGAGGGACTGGGGCCAACGTCCTGACTTTC. Its translation is CASRGTGANVLTF.

This clonotype was counted ten times or more. V gene TRBV29-1 combines with J gene TRBJ2-3, with no clear D. This CDR3 is 11 amino acids long. V was trimmed by 3 bases and J by 2 bases, leaving 3 bases between them. Germline CDR1 SQVTM, CDR2 ANQGSEA. The DNA for the CDR3 is TGCAGCGTTGACCTCACAGATACGCAGTATTTT. It codes for CSVDLTDTQYF.

This clonotype was seen only a few times. The J gene is TRBJ1-1, the V gene TRBV5-1; maybe TRBD1 (5 bases). The CDR3 is 13 amino acids. V lost 7 bases, J lost 4 bases, and 14 bases lay in between. Germline loops: CDR1 SGHRS, CDR2 YFSETQ. The CDR3 DNA sequence: TGCGCCAGCCAAGCCGGCACAGGCACTGAAGCTTTCTTT. Encoded protein: CASQAGTGTEAFF.

This chain joins TRBV20-1 and TRBJ2-5, with 8 bases identical to TRBD2. CDR3 length: 14 residues. Germline CDR1 and CDR2: DFQATT and SNEGSKA (reference sequence). J gave up 3 bases and V 6 bases, and 9 bases lay outside the gene matches. The DNA for the CDR3 is TGCAGTGCCCGCCCCGAAGCGGGAGAAGAGACCCAGTACTTC. Translation: CSARPEAGEETQYF.

The rearrangement links TRBV28 to TRBJ2-3; D is ambiguous. V lost 5 bases to trimming and J lost 4 bases, with 13 bases between them. The CDR3 runs to 14 residues. The V gene's germline CDR1 is MDHEN and CDR2 SYDVKM. CDR3 in amino acids: CASSVATAADTQYF. In DNA form, the CDR3 reads TGTGCCAGCAGTGTGGCAACAGCCGCAGATACGCAGTATTTT.

A few counts support this clonotype. For the CDR3, the DNA is TGTGCCAGCAGCTCCGGGGGGCGAGGATACGATGAGCAGTTCTTC. Translation gives CASSSGGRGYDEQFF. The V call is TRBV7-2, the J call TRBJ2-1; D possibly corresponds to TRBD2 (7 bases). Germline V lookup: CDR1 SGHTA, CDR2 FQGNSA. V shed 4 bases and J shed 8 bases, with 18 bases lying between them. The CDR3 is 15 residues long.

The sample holds many counts of this clonotype. The chain combines TRBV12-3 or TRBV12-4 with TRBJ2-1, with 7 nucleotides matching TRBD1. Trimming took 4 bases from V and 3 from J; bases not matched to a gene: 3. The CDR3 has 14 amino acids. CDR3 bases: TGTGCCAGCAGTTCTAGGGACAGCTACAATGAGCAGTTCTTC. This sequence encodes CASSSRDSYNEQFF.

This clonotype occurred many times. The junction departs from germline at one end; a sequencing error may be responsible. The V gene is TRBV7-2, the J gene TRBJ2-3; 13 nucleotides agree with TRBD2. CDR3 size: 16 residues. The germline V gene encodes CDR1 SGHTA and CDR2 FQGNSA. CDR3 coding DNA: TGCGCCAGCAGCTCGGGACTAGCGGGGAGCACAGATACGCAGTATTTT. It yields the protein CASSSGLAGSTDTQYF.

This clonotype has ten or more counts. CDR3: CASSLVQMNTEAFF. The DNA of the CDR3 is TGTGCCAGCAGCTTAGTACAGATGAACACTGAAGCTTTCTTT. The J gene is TRBJ1-1, the V gene TRBV7-8; D is ambiguous. CDR1 and CDR2 from the germline V gene are SGHVS and FQNEAQ. This CDR3 comprises 14 residues. With 1 base removed from V and 0 bases from J, the gap between germline ends came to 6 bases.

Regarding this clonotype: A much larger clone is a single base away; this may be a read error. This sequence joins TRBV12-3 or TRBV12-4 and TRBJ2-3; D remains unclear. CDR3 size: 12 residues. CDR3 nucleotides: TGTGTCAGCAGTTTCGGGTTCGATACGCAGTATTTT. The encoded protein is CVSSFGFDTQYF.